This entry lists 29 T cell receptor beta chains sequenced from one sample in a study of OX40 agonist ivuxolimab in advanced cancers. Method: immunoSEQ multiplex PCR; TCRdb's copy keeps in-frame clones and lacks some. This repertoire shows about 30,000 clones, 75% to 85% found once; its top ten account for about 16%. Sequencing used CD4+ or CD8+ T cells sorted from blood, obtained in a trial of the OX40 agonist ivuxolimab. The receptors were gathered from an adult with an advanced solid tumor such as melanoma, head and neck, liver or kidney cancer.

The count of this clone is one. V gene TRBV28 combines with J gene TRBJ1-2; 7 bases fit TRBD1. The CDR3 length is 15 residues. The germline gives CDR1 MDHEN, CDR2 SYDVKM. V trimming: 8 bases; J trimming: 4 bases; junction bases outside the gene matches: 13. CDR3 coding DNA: TGTGCCAGCGCGAGGCGATACCGGGACAGCTATGGCTACACCTTC. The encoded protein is CASARRYRDSYGYTF.

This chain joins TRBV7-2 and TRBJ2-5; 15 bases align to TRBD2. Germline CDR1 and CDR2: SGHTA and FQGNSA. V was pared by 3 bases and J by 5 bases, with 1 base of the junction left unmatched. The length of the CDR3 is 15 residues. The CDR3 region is CASSFGLAGGETQYF. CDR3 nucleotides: TGTGCCAGCAGCTTCGGACTAGCGGGGGGGGAGACCCAGTACTTC.

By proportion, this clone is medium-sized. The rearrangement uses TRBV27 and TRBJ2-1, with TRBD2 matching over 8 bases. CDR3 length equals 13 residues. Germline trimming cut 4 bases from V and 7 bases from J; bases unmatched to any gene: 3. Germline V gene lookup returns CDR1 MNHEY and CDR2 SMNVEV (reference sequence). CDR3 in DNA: TGTGCCAGCAGTTCGACTAGCGTTAATGAGCAGTTCTTC. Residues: CASSSTSVNEQFF.

The CDR3 spells CASRRRGGGTGELFF. The CDR3 DNA reads TGTGCCAGCAGACGTCGTGGGGGCGGCACCGGGGAGCTGTTTTTT. The J gene is TRBJ2-2, the V gene TRBV2; TRBD1 is a possible D gene (6 bases). The V gene's germline CDR1 is SNHLY and CDR2 FYNNEI. The CDR3 is made up of 15 amino acids. Deletions cut 6 bases from V and 4 bases from J, with 15 bases between. Using reference TRBV2 and TRBJ2-2 for the parts outside the CDR3, the full variable domain is EPEVTQTPSHQVTQMGQEVILRCVPISNHLYFYWYRQILGQKVEFLVSFYNNEISEKSEIFDDQFSVERPDGSNFTLKIRSTKLEDSAMYFCASRRRGGGTGELFFGEGSRLTVL.

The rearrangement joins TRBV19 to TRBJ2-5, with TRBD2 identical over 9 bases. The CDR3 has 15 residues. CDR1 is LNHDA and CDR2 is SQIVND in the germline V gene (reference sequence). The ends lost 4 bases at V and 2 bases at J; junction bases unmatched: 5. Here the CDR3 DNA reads TGTGCCAGTAGTACTCTTAGCGGGGGACAAGAGACCCAGTACTTC. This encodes CASSTLSGGQETQYF.

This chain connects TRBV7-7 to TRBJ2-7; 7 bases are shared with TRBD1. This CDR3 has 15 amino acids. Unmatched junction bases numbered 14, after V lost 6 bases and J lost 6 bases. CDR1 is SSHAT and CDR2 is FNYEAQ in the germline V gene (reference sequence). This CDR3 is CASSWDRLGLCEQYF. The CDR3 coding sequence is TGTGCCAGCAGTTGGGACAGATTGGGCCTTTGCGAGCAGTACTTC.

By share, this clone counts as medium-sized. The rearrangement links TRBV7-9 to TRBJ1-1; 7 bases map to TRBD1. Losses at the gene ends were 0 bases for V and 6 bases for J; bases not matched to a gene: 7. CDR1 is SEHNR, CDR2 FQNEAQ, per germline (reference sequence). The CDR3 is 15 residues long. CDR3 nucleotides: TGTGCCAGCAGCTTAGCGACAGGGTTCCGGCCTGAAGCTTTCTTT. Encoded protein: CASSLATGFRPEAFF.

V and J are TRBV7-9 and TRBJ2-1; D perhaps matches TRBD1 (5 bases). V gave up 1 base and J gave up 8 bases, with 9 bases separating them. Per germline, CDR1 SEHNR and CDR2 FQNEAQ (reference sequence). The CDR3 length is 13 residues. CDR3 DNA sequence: TGTGCCAGCAGCTTAGTAGGGGTACATGAGCAGTTCTTC. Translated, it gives CASSLVGVHEQFF. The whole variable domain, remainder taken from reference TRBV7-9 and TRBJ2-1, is DTGVSQNPRHKITKRGQNVTFRCDPISEHNRLYWYRQTLGQGPEFLTYFQNEAQLEKSRLLSDRFSAERPKGSFSTLEIQRTEQGDSAMYLCASSLVGVHEQFFGPGTRLTVL.

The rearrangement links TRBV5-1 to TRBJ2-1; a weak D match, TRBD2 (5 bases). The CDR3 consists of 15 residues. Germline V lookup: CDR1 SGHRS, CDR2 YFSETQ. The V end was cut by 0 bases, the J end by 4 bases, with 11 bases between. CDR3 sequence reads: CASSLESGKYNEQFF. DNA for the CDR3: TGCGCCAGCAGCTTGGAAAGCGGAAAATACAATGAGCAGTTCTTC.

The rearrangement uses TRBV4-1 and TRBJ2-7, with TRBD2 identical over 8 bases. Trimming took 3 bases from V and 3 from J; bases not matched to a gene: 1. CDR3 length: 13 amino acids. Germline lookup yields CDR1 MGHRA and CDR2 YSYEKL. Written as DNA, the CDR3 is TGCGCCAGCAGCCACCTAGCGGGCTACGAGCAGTACTTC. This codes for CASSHLAGYEQYF.

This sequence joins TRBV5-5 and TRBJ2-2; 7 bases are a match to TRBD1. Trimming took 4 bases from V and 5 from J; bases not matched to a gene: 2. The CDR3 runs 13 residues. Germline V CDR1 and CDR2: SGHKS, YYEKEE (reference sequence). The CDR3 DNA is TGTGCCAGCAGCACGACAGGGACCGGGGAGCTGTTTTTT. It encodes CASSTTGTGELFF. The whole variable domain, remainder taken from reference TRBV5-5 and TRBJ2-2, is DAGVTQSPTHLIKTRGQQVTLRCSPISGHKSVSWYQQVLGQGPQFIFQYYEKEERGRGNFPDRFSARQFPNYSSELNVNALLLGDSALYLCASSTTGTGELFFGEGSRLTVL.

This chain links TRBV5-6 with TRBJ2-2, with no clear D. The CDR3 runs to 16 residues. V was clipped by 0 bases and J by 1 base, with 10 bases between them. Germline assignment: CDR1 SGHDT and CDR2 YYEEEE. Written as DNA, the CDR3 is TGTGCCAGCAGCTTGGTTGCCGCATTGAACACCGGGGAGCTGTTTTTT. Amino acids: CASSLVAALNTGELFF.

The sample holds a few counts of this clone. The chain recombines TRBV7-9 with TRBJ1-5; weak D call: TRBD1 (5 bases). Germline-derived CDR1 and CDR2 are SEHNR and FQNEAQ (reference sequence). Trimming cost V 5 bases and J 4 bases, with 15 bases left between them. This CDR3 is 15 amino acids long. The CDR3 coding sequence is TGTGCCAGCAGCCGAGGGGAGTTCGGGAATCAGCCCCAGCATTTT. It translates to CASSRGEFGNQPQHF.

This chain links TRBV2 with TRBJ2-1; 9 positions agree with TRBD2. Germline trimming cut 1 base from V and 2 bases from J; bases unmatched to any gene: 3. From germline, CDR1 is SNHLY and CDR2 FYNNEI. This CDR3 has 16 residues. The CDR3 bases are TGTGCCAGCAGTGAAGAGGGCGGGGGGGCCTACAATGAGCAGTTCTTC. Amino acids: CASSEEGGGAYNEQFF.

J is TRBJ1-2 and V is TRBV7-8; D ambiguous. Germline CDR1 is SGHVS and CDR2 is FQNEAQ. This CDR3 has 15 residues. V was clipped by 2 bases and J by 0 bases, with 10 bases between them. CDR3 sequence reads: CASSLLRGANYGYTF. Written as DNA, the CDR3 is TGTGCCAGCAGCTTACTACGAGGAGCTAACTATGGCTACACCTTC. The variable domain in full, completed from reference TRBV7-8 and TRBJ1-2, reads GAGVSQSPRYKVAKRGQDVALRCDPISGHVSLFWYQQALGQGPEFLTYFQNEAQLDKSGLPSDRFFAERPEGSVSTLKIQRTQQEDSAVYLCASSLLRGANYGYTFGSGTRLTVV.

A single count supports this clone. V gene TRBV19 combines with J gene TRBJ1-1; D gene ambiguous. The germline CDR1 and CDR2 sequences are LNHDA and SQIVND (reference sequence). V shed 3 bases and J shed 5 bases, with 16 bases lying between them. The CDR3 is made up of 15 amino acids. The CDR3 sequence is CASSIGQIWVTEAFF. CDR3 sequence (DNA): TGTGCCAGTAGTATCGGGCAGATTTGGGTGACTGAAGCTTTCTTT.

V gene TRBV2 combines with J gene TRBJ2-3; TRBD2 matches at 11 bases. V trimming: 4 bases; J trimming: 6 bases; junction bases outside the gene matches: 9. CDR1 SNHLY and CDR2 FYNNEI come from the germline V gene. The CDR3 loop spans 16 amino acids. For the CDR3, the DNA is TGTGCCAGCAGTGGGGCTAGCGGGGGGTCAGGGGATACGCAGTATTTT. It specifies CASSGASGGSGDTQYF.

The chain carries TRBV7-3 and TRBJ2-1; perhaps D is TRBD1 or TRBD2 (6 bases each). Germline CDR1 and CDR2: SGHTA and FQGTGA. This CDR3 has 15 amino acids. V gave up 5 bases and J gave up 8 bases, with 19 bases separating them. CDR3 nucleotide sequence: TGTGCCAGCAGCGAAGAGCGTGGGGGGCCGCATGAGCAGTTCTTC. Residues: CASSEERGGPHEQFF.

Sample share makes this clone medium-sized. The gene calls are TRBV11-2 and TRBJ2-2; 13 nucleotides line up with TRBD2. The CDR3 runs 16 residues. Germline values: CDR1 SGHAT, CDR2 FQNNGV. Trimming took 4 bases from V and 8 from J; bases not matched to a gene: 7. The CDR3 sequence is CASSSPLAGGPGELFF. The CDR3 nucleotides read TGTGCCAGCAGCTCCCCACTAGCGGGGGGGCCGGGGGAGCTGTTTTTT.

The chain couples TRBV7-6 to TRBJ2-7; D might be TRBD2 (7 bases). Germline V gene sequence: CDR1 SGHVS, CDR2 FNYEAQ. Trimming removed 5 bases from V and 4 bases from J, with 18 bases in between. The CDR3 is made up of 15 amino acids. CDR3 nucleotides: TGTGCCAGCAGCCTGGAAGGCGGGGGCATGTACGAGCAGTACTTC. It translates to CASSLEGGGMYEQYF.

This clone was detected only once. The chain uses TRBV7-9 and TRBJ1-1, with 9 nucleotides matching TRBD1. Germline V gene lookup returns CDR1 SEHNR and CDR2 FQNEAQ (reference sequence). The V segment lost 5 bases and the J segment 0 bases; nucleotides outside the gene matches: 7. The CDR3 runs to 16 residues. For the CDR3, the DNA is TGTGCCAGCAGCCATCCGGGACAGGGATTGAACACTGAAGCTTTCTTT. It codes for CASSHPGQGLNTEAFF.

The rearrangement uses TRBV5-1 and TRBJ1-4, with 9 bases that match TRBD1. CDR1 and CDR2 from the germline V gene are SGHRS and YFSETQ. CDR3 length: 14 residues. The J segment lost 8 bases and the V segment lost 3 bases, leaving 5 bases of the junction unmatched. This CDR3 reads CASSSQGAGEKLFF. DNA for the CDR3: TGCGCCAGCAGCTCACAGGGGGCAGGGGAAAAACTGTTTTTT.

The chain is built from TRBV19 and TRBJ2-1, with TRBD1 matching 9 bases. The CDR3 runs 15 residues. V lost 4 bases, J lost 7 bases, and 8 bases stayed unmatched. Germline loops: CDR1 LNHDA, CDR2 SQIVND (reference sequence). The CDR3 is CASSTGTGFGNEQFF. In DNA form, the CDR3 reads TGTGCCAGTAGTACCGGGACAGGGTTCGGGAATGAGCAGTTCTTC.

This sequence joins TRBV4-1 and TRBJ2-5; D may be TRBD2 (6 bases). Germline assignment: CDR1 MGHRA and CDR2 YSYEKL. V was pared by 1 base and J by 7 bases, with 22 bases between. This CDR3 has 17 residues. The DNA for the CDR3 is TGCGCCAGCAGCCAAGTAAATATGGGATTTCCGGAGGGGACCCAGTACTTC. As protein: CASSQVNMGFPEGTQYF.

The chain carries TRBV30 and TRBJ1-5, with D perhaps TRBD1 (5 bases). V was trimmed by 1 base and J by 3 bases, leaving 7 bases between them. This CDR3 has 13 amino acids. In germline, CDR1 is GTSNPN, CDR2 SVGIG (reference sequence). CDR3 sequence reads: CAWSATANQPQHF. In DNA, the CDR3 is TGTGCCTGGAGTGCGACAGCCAATCAGCCCCAGCATTTT.

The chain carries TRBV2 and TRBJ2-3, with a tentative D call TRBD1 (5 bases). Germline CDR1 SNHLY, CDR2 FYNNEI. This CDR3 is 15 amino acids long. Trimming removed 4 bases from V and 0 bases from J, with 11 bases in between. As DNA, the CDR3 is TGTGCCAGCAGTGCCCAGGGCACCAGCACAGATACGCAGTATTTT. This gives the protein CASSAQGTSTDTQYF.

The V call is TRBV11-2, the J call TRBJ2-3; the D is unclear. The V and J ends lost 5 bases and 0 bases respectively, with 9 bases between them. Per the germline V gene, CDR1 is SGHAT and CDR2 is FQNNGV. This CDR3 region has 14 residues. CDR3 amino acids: CASSPPASTDTQYF. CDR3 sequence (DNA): TGTGCCAGCAGCCCCCCGGCGAGCACAGATACGCAGTATTTT.

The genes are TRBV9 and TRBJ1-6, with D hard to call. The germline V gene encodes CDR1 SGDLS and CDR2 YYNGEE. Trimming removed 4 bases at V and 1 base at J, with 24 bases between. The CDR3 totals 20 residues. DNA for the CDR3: TGTGCCAGCAGCCTCACCCCCCCGGGCGATATAGCGTCCTATAATTCACCCCTCCACTTT. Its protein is CASSLTPPGDIASYNSPLHF.

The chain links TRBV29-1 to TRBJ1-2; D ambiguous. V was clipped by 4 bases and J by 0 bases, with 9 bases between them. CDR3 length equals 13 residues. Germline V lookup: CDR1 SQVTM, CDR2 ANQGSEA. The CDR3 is CSVVDPTNYGYTF. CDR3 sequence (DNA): TGCAGCGTTGTAGACCCGACTAACTATGGCTACACCTTC.